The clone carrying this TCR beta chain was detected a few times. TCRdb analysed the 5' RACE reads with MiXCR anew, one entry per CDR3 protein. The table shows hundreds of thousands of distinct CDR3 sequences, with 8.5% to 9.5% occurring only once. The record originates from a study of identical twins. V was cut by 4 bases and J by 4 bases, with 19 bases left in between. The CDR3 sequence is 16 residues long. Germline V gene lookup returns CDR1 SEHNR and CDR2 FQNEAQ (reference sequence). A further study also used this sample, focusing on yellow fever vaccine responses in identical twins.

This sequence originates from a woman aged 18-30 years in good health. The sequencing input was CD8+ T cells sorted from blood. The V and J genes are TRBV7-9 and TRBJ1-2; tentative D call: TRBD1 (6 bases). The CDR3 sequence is CASSSTLVGQLYGYTF. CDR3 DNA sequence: TGTGCCAGCAGCTCCACCCTAGTAGGACAGCTCTATGGCTACACCTTC.